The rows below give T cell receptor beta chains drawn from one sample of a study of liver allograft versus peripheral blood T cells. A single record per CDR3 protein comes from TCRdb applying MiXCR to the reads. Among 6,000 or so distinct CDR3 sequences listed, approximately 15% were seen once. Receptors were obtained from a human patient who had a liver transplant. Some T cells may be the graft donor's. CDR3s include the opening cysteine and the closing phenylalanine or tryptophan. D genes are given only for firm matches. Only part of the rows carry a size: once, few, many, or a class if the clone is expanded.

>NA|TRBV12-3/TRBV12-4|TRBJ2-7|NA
CASSSNLEQYF
TGTGCCAGCAGTTCAAATCTCGAGCAGTACTTC
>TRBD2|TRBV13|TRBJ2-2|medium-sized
CASSLGPSSGGLYGELFF
TGTGCCAGCAGCTTAGGCCCTTCTAGCGGGGGCCTATATGGGGAGCTGTTTTTT
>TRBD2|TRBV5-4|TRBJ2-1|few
CASSLASLAGYNEQFF
TGTGCCAGCAGCTTGGCCAGTCTAGCGGGGTACAATGAGCAGTTCTTC
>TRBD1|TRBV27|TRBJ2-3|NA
CASKGTADTQYF
TGTGCCAGCAAAGGGACAGCGGATACGCAGTATTTT
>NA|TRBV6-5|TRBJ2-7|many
CASSYDGESYEQYF
TGTGCCAGCAGTTACGACGGGGAATCCTACGAGCAGTACTTC
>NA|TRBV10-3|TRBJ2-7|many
CAISAGERGDEQYF
TGTGCCATCAGCGCTGGGGAAAGAGGTGACGAGCAGTACTTC
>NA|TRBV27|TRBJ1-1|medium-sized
CASSLRGANTEAFF
TGTGCCAGCAGTTTACGGGGGGCTAACACTGAAGCTTTCTTT
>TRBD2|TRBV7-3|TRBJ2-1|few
CASSLPSGNNEQFF
TGTGCCAGCAGCCTCCCCAGCGGGAACAATGAGCAGTTCTTC
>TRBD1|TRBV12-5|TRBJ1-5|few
CASGSGQGPNQPQHF
TGTGCTAGTGGCTCCGGACAGGGGCCCAATCAGCCCCAGCATTTT
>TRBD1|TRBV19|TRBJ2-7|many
CASSIGQGPPYEQYF
TGTGCCAGTAGTATTGGACAGGGGCCTCCCTACGAGCAGTACTTC
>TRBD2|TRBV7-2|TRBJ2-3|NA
CASSFHPGLASDTQYF
TGTGCCAGCAGCTTTCACCCGGGACTAGCTTCAGATACGCAGTATTTT
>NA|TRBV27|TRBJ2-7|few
CASSPGTTLYEQYF
TGTGCCAGCAGTCCCGGAACCACTCTTTACGAGCAGTACTTC
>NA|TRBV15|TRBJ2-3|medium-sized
CATSRVPAGNTDTQYF
TGTGCCACCAGCAGAGTCCCGGCAGGGAACACAGATACGCAGTATTTT
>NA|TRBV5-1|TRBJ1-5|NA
CASSLVGGQPQHF
TGCGCCAGCAGCTTGGTGGGGGGGCAGCCCCAGCATTTT
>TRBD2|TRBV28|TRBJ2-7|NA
CASSLGRRGGGYYEQYF
TGTGCCAGCAGTTTAGGGAGGCGGGGGGGCGGCTACTACGAGCAGTACTTC
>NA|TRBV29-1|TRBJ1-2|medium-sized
CSGEGNYGYTF
TGCAGCGGGGAAGGGAACTATGGCTACACCTTC
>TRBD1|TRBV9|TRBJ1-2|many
CASSEGTGPYGYTF
TGTGCCAGCAGCGAAGGGACAGGGCCCTATGGCTACACCTTC
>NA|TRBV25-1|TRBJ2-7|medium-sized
CASNSGDFYEQYF
TGTGCCAGCAACTCAGGGGATTTCTACGAGCAGTACTTC
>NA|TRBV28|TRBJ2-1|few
CASTPLFEGNEQFF
TGTGCCAGCACCCCCCTCTTCGAGGGAAATGAGCAGTTCTTC
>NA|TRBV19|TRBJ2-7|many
CASSISASSYEQYF
TGTGCCAGTAGTATCTCGGCCTCCTCCTACGAGCAGTACTTC
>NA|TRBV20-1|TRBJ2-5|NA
CSARDDRGRLETQYF
TGCAGTGCTAGAGACGATAGGGGCCGCCTAGAGACCCAGTACTTC
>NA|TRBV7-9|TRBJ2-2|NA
CASSLSPGTGELFF
TGTGCCAGCAGCTTATCCCCCGGCACCGGGGAGCTGTTTTTT
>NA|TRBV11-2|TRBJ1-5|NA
CASSLVLGQPQHF
TGTGCCAGCAGCTTAGTCTTGGGCCAGCCCCAGCATTTT
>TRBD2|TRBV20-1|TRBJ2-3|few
CSAHGLAGGPDTQYF
TGCAGTGCTCACGGGCTAGCGGGAGGGCCAGATACGCAGTATTTT
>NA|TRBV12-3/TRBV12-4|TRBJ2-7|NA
CASSSLGQYSYEQYF
TGTGCCAGCAGTTCACTGGGGCAGTACTCCTACGAGCAGTACTTC
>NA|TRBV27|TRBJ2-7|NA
CASSLSSGNEQYF
TGTGCCAGCAGTTTATCGTCGGGAAACGAGCAGTACTTC
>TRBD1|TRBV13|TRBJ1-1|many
CASSKTTGFTEAFF
TGTGCCAGCAGCAAGACGACAGGGTTCACTGAAGCTTTCTTT
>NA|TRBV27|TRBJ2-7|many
CASSQTSSYEQYF
TGTGCCAGCAGTCAAACGAGCTCCTACGAGCAGTACTTC
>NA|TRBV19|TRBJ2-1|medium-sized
CASGSGDNEQFF
TGTGCCAGTGGGTCGGGGGACAATGAGCAGTTCTTC
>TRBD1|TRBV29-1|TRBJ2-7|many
CSVTGGSLPSYEQYF
TGCAGCGTTACAGGGGGCTCCCTTCCCTCCTACGAGCAGTACTTC
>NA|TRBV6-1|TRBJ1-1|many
CASIEGRRRTEAFF
TGTGCCAGCATCGAAGGGCGAAGGCGGACTGAAGCTTTCTTT
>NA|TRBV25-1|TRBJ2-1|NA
CASSGGHLNEQFF
TGTGCCAGCAGTGGGGGACATCTCAATGAGCAGTTCTTC
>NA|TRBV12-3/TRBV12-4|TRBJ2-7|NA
CASSPRGESYEQYF
TGTGCCAGCAGCCCACGGGGAGAGTCCTACGAGCAGTACTTC
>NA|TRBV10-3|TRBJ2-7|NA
CAISESGEGSYEQYF
TGTGCCATCAGTGAGTCGGGAGAGGGTTCATACGAGCAGTACTTC
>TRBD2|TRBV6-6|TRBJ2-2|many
CASSSGREAGELFF
TGTGCCAGCAGCAGCGGGAGGGAGGCCGGGGAGCTGTTTTTT
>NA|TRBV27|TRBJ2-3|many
CASTSPEGLNTQYF
TGTGCCAGCACCTCCCCGGAGGGGTTAAATACGCAGTATTTT